The 9 T cell receptor beta chains presented below share a single source sample, sequenced in a study of control samples from healthy donors and cancer patients. Profiling relied on immunoSEQ multiplex PCR, and the TCRdb table lists in-frame clones only, not all of them. The sample lists 200,000 or so clones, roughly 94% occurring once. The sequenced sample was blood. The receptors shown here come from a man aged 45 to 65 in good health.

This rearrangement joins TRBV7-3 to TRBJ2-1, with 12 bases fitting TRBD1. Germline trimming cut 1 base from V and 10 bases from J; bases unmatched to any gene: 5. The germline V gene encodes CDR1 SGHTA and CDR2 FQGTGA. CDR3 length: 15 amino acids. The chain's CDR3 is CASSLRGQGANEQFF. The CDR3 nucleotides read TGTGCCAGCAGCTTAAGGGGACAGGGGGCAAACGAGCAGTTCTTC.

This rearrangement joins TRBV12-3 or TRBV12-4 to TRBJ1-2; TRBD1 might be the D (5 bases). Trimming shortened V by 5 bases and J by 8 bases, and 15 bases separated the two germline ends. The CDR3 has 13 residues. In nucleotides, the CDR3 is TGTGCCAGCAGTCACACAGGACTAGAGGGCTACACCTTC. Its protein is CASSHTGLEGYTF.

V usage is TRBV5-1 and J usage is TRBJ2-3; unclear D gene. CDR3 length: 13 amino acids. The V end was cut by 4 bases, the J end by 3 bases, with 9 bases between. Germline CDR1 is SGHRS and CDR2 is YFSETQ. The CDR3 DNA is TGCGCCAGCAGCGAAGTTCCGACAGATACGCAGTATTTT. Its protein is CASSEVPTDTQYF.

CDR3 sequence: CASTPGQGHEQYF. For the CDR3, the DNA is TGTGCCAGCACCCCGGGACAGGGACACGAGCAGTACTTC. This chain uses TRBV7-2 with TRBJ2-7, with 9 bases matching TRBD1. The CDR3 sequence is 13 residues long. V gave up 7 bases and J gave up 5 bases; unmatched junction bases: 6. Germline V CDR1 and CDR2: SGHTA, FQGNSA. Full variable domain (missing parts from reference TRBV7-2 and TRBJ2-7): GAGVSQSPSNKVTEKGKDVELRCDPISGHTALYWYRQSLGQGLEFLIYFQGNSAPDKSGLPSDRFSAERTGGSVSTLTIQRTQQEDSAVYLCASTPGQGHEQYFGPGTRLTVT.

This chain uses TRBV28 with TRBJ1-1, with D perhaps TRBD1 (6 bases). The CDR3 is 14 residues long. The germline V and J ends were trimmed by 7 bases and 1 base, with 13 bases remaining between them. Germline CDR1 MDHEN, CDR2 SYDVKM. The CDR3 region is CASITRGGNTEAFF. The CDR3 DNA is TGTGCCAGCATCACGAGGGGGGGGAACACTGAAGCTTTCTTT.

The chain combines TRBV9 with TRBJ1-2; 10 positions agree with TRBD1. V gave up 0 bases and J gave up 6 bases; unmatched junction bases: 11. Germline V lookup: CDR1 SGDLS, CDR2 YYNGEE. This CDR3 spans 17 amino acids. This CDR3 reads CASSVAGTGAGVHGYTF. In DNA, the CDR3 is TGTGCCAGCAGCGTAGCTGGGACAGGGGCTGGGGTGCATGGCTACACCTTC.

The V call is TRBV5-6, the J call TRBJ2-7; D gene ambiguous. The germline V gene has CDR1 SGHDT and CDR2 YYEEEE. Trimming removed 3 bases at V and 4 bases at J, with 14 bases between. The CDR3 length is 14 residues. CDR3 sequence reads: CASSSSGKIYEQYV. The CDR3 nucleotides read TGTGCCAGCAGCTCTTCGGGCAAGATATACGAGCAGTACGTC.

The chain is built from TRBV24-1 and TRBJ2-5; 8 bases map to TRBD2. CDR3 length equals 16 residues. Trimming removed 9 bases from V and 2 bases from J; junction bases left unmatched: 13. Germline CDR1 KGHDR, CDR2 SFDVKD. In DNA, the CDR3 is TGTGCCACCCTAGGTTCCAGCGGGGGTGATCAAGAGACCCAGTACTTC. Residues: CATLGSSGGDQETQYF.

The V and J genes are TRBV27 and TRBJ2-3; tentatively, D is TRBD1 (6 bases). Trimming stripped 4 bases from V and 3 bases from J, with 11 bases between. This CDR3 comprises 14 residues. Germline V CDR1 and CDR2: MNHEY, SMNVEV (reference sequence). In DNA, the CDR3 is TGTGCCAGCAGTTCATGGACAGATACAGATACGCAGTATTTT. Translating it yields CASSSWTDTDTQYF.